One sample yielded the 30 T cell receptor beta chains listed below, sequenced in a study of blood T cell repertoires in COVID-19 (dated by TCRdb to about 2020). Library construction relied on the immunoSEQ multiplex PCR assay. TCRdb retrieved this table from immuneACCESS and kept in-frame rearrangements only. Not all clones are present; in checked studies, unresolved V genes account for under half, and no reason is known for the remainder. This sample comprises 100,000 to 150,000 clones, just under 85% of them detected only once. Clones ranked in the top ten supply roughly 15% of the sample. The source material was peripheral blood. These receptors were taken from a woman in her 50s with acute or convalescent COVID-19.

The chain is built from TRBV29-1 and TRBJ2-1; TRBD2 might be the D (7 bases). The germline V gene has CDR1 SQVTM and CDR2 ANQGSEA. The CDR3 has 14 residues. V lost 2 bases, J lost 2 bases, and 10 bases lay in between. The CDR3 DNA sequence: TGCAGCGTTGAACGCGGGGGCCCCTACAATGAGCAGTTCTTC. Translated, it gives CSVERGGPYNEQFF.

CDR3 region: CASSLAGSNQPQHF. The CDR3 DNA is TGTGCCAGCAGCTTGGCAGGAAGCAATCAGCCCCAGCATTTT. The J gene is TRBJ1-5, the V gene TRBV5-4; D unresolved. The ends were cut back, 0 bases at V and 1 base at J, with 5 bases in the middle. CDR1 is SGHNT, CDR2 YYREEE, per germline (reference sequence). The CDR3 extends over 14 amino acids.

The chain joins TRBV28 to TRBJ1-5; tentatively, D is TRBD1 (5 bases). This CDR3 is built from 12 residues. Trimming removed 10 bases at V and 3 bases at J, with 10 bases between. Looked up from germline, CDR1 is MDHEN and CDR2 is SYDVKM. Written as DNA, the CDR3 is TGTGCCATGGGACTGCTCAATCAGCCCCAGCATTTT. Its translation: CAMGLLNQPQHF.

This chain links TRBV27 with TRBJ1-2, with TRBD1 as a possible D gene (5 bases). Deletions cut 6 bases from V and 6 bases from J, with 14 bases between. CDR1 is MNHEY and CDR2 is SMNVEV in the germline V gene (reference sequence). This CDR3 has 13 residues. The CDR3 region is CASRAGKFNGYTF. CDR3 nucleotides: TGTGCCAGCAGGGCAGGGAAATTCAATGGCTACACCTTC.

The chain is built from TRBV15 and TRBJ1-3, with unresolved D. The CDR3 totals 15 residues. CDR1 LNHNV and CDR2 YYDKDF come from the germline V gene (reference sequence). Trimming took off 1 base at V and 0 bases at J, with 7 bases between the two ends. As DNA, the CDR3 is TGTGCCACCAGCAGAGCAAAGAGCTCTGGAAACACCATATATTTT. Amino acids: CATSRAKSSGNTIYF. Filled out from reference TRBV15 and TRBJ1-3, the complete variable domain reads DAMVIQNPRYQVTQFGKPVTLSCSQTLNHNVMYWYQQKSSQAPKLLFHYYDKDFNNEADTPDNFQSRRPNTSFCFLDIRSPGLGDTAMYLCATSRAKSSGNTIYFGEGSWLTVV.

This clone was picked up one time. The J gene is TRBJ1-1, the V gene TRBV7-9; 7 bases are a match to TRBD1. The ends lost 1 base at V and 4 bases at J; junction bases unmatched: 6. The CDR3 length is 15 residues. The germline CDR1 and CDR2 sequences are SEHNR and FQNEAQ (reference sequence). CDR3 in DNA: TGTGCCAGCAGCTTAGTGTCGACAGGGTCCACTGAAGCTTTCTTT. Protein product: CASSLVSTGSTEAFF. The complete variable domain, with remaining parts taken from reference TRBV7-9 and TRBJ1-1, reads DTGVSQNPRHKITKRGQNVTFRCDPISEHNRLYWYRQTLGQGPEFLTYFQNEAQLEKSRLLSDRFSAERPKGSFSTLEIQRTEQGDSAMYLCASSLVSTGSTEAFFGQGTRLTVV.

The chain combines TRBV7-2 with TRBJ1-5, with D perhaps matching TRBD1 (6 bases). Looked up from germline, CDR1 is SGHTA and CDR2 is FQGNSA. Trimming removed 4 bases from V and 3 bases from J, with 13 bases in between. The CDR3 consists of 15 residues. The CDR3 spells CASSWWGGANQPQHF. Written as DNA, the CDR3 is TGTGCCAGCAGCTGGTGGGGGGGGGCCAATCAGCCCCAGCATTTT.

The gene calls are TRBV3-1 (or the pseudogene TRBV3-2) and TRBJ1-1; D is unresolved. This CDR3 spans 11 amino acids. V gave up 3 bases and J gave up 4 bases, with 3 bases separating them. Germline loops: CDR1 LGHDT, CDR2 YNNKEL (reference sequence). The CDR3 protein is CASSQATEAFF. The CDR3 DNA reads as TGTGCCAGCAGCCAGGCCACTGAAGCTTTCTTT.

The chain links TRBV11-2 to TRBJ1-1, with TRBD1 as a possible D gene (5 bases). Germline CDR1 SGHAT, CDR2 FQNNGV. The CDR3 is made up of 14 amino acids. V was trimmed by 5 bases and J by 3 bases, leaving 13 bases between them. This CDR3 is CASSPPDKHTEAFF. DNA for the CDR3: TGTGCCAGCAGCCCTCCGGACAAACACACTGAAGCTTTCTTT.

The chain recombines TRBV9 with TRBJ1-1, with TRBD1 matching 10 bases. The CDR3 extends over 14 amino acids. CDR1 is SGDLS and CDR2 is YYNGEE in the germline V gene. V was clipped by 3 bases and J by 6 bases; unmatched bases: 5. CDR3 sequence (DNA): TGTGCCAGCAGCGCCGACAGGGGGCATTCTGAAGCTTTCTTT. The encoded protein is CASSADRGHSEAFF.

This chain uses TRBV6-6 with TRBJ2-7; no firm D call. V was shortened by 2 bases and J by 0 bases, with 8 bases between the two germline ends. The germline V gene has CDR1 MNHNY and CDR2 SVGAGI (reference sequence). The CDR3 sequence is 14 residues long. The CDR3 DNA is TGTGCCAGCAGTTACGCCGGTAACTCCTACGAGCAGTACTTC. This gives the protein CASSYAGNSYEQYF.

The chain links TRBV2 to TRBJ2-7; TRBD2 matches at 14 bases. The CDR3 totals 13 residues. The germline V gene has CDR1 SNHLY and CDR2 FYNNEI. V lost 8 bases and J lost 7; bases outside the gene matches: 4. CDR3 sequence (DNA): TGTGCCAGCGGGACTAGCGGGGGTGGGGAGCAGTACTTC. Translation: CASGTSGGGEQYF.

V usage is TRBV5-1 and J usage is TRBJ1-4; a weak D match, TRBD1 (5 bases). CDR1 and CDR2 (germline): SGHRS, YFSETQ. The CDR3 has 15 amino acids. V lost 0 bases and J 3 bases, leaving 9 bases between the germline ends. The CDR3 DNA sequence: TGCGCCAGCAGCTTGGTCGGGGGTCCTAATGAAAAACTGTTTTTT. As protein: CASSLVGGPNEKLFF.

This clone was recorded only once. The V gene is TRBV12-5, the J gene TRBJ1-5; a possible D gene is TRBD1 (6 bases). Germline V lookup: CDR1 LGHNT, CDR2 FRNRAP. Trimming cost V 4 bases and J 3 bases, with 10 bases left between them. CDR3 size: 14 residues. CDR3 loop: CASGSQGPNQPQHF. The CDR3 DNA is TGTGCTAGTGGTTCACAGGGCCCCAATCAGCCCCAGCATTTT.

This clone was counted only a few times. The chain uses TRBV7-2 and TRBJ2-1, with D tentatively TRBD2 (7 bases). Trimming left V 2 bases short and J 6 bases short, with 14 bases between. The CDR3 is made up of 15 amino acids. Germline V gives CDR1 SGHTA, CDR2 FQGNSA. CDR3 loop: CASSLYQGGANEQFF. For the CDR3, the DNA is TGTGCCAGCAGCTTATACCAAGGGGGGGCCAATGAGCAGTTCTTC.

The chain uses TRBV5-6 and TRBJ2-2; D unresolved. The germline CDR1 and CDR2 sequences are SGHDT and YYEEEE. Trimming cost V 4 bases and J 0 bases, with 10 bases left between them. The CDR3 covers 15 residues. This CDR3 is CASSPPVANTGELFF. The DNA for the CDR3 is TGTGCCAGCAGCCCCCCGGTAGCGAACACCGGGGAGCTGTTTTTT.

This clone came up once. The chain carries TRBV7-2 and TRBJ1-2, with 8 nucleotides matching TRBD1. This CDR3 comprises 15 residues. Germline V gene data show CDR1 as SGHTA and CDR2 as FQGNSA. V shed 2 bases, J shed 7 bases, and the junction held 9 bases outside the gene matches. The CDR3 coding sequence is TGTGCCAGCAGCTTAATCGACAGGGGAAGGGGTGGCTACACCTTC. This codes for CASSLIDRGRGGYTF.

A few counts support this clone. This chain connects TRBV5-1 to TRBJ1-1, with 8 bases fitting TRBD1. Germline-derived CDR1 and CDR2 are SGHRS and YFSETQ. V dropped 3 bases and J dropped 8; count of bases not matched to a gene: 15. The CDR3 length is 16 residues. The CDR3 DNA follows: TGCGCCAGCAGCTCTACGTACTCAGGGGGCCGGCTCGAAGCTTTCTTT. It is translated as CASSSTYSGGRLEAFF.

This chain joins TRBV15 and TRBJ1-1; 10 bases agree with TRBD1. The CDR3 spans 16 residues. V was pared by 0 bases and J by 5 bases, with 6 bases of the junction left unmatched. Germline V gene data show CDR1 as LNHNV and CDR2 as YYDKDF (reference sequence). DNA for the CDR3: TGTGCCACCAGCAGAGATCAATGGACAGGGGGAACTGAAGCTTTCTTT. Translation: CATSRDQWTGGTEAFF.

This sequence joins TRBV10-3 and TRBJ2-3; 12 bases agree with TRBD2. This CDR3 comprises 15 residues. Losses at the gene ends were 0 bases for V and 9 bases for J; bases not matched to a gene: 4. Germline V gene lookup returns CDR1 ENHRY and CDR2 SYGVKD. In DNA form, the CDR3 reads TGTGCCATCAGTGAGTCAGGACTAGCGGGGACGACGCAGTATTTT. The encoded protein is CAISESGLAGTTQYF.

This clone was counted only a few times. J is TRBJ1-3 and V is TRBV7-2; possible D gene TRBD1, 6 bases. V was trimmed by 2 bases and J by 0 bases, leaving 14 bases between them. The CDR3 has 17 amino acids. CDR1 and CDR2 (germline): SGHTA, FQGNSA. The CDR3 nucleotides are TGTGCCAGCAGCTTATCTGGACAGACCTACTCTGGAAACACCATATATTTT. It specifies CASSLSGQTYSGNTIYF.

The genes are TRBV14 and TRBJ1-2; TRBD1 matches at 9 bases. Trimming removed 4 bases from V and 4 bases from J; junction bases left unmatched: 13. Per germline, CDR1 SGHDN and CDR2 FVKESK. The length of the CDR3 is 17 residues. CDR3 residues: CASSPNIGTGSFYGYTF. CDR3 DNA sequence: TGTGCCAGCAGCCCGAACATAGGGACAGGGAGTTTCTATGGCTACACCTTC.

The J gene is TRBJ1-4, the V gene TRBV4-1; maybe TRBD1 (6 bases). CDR1 and CDR2 (germline): MGHRA, YSYEKL. V lost 0 bases and J lost 11, with 13 bases in between. This CDR3 region has 14 residues. DNA of the CDR3: TGCGCCAGCAGCCAAGAAGAGGTGGGGGCGAAACTGTTTTTT. This gives the protein CASSQEEVGAKLFF.

This rearrangement joins TRBV21-1 to TRBJ1-5. TRBV21-1 is described as a pseudogene. The CDR3 loop spans 16 amino acids. CDR3 sequence (DNA): TGTGCCAGCAGCAAAGTTGGCGGGGCGGACAATCAGCCCCAGCATTTT. It specifies CASSKVGGADNQPQHF.

V is TRBV18 and J is TRBJ1-2, with a weak D call TRBD1 (6 bases). Per the germline V gene, CDR1 is KGHSH and CDR2 is LQKENI. This CDR3 spans 16 amino acids. Trimming left V 0 bases short and J 5 bases short, with 16 bases between. CDR3 nucleotide sequence: TGTGCCAGCTCACCACCTGCGGACAGTCCTTTTTATGGCTACACCTTC. It codes for CASSPPADSPFYGYTF.

The genes are TRBV3-1 (or the pseudogene TRBV3-2) and TRBJ1-2; D gene unclear. Germline V gene lookup returns CDR1 LGHDT and CDR2 YNNKEL (reference sequence). Trimming removed 4 bases from V and 2 bases from J, with 11 bases in between. CDR3 length: 14 amino acids. The CDR3 sequence: CASSPFKLNYGYTF. In DNA, the CDR3 is TGTGCCAGCAGCCCCTTCAAACTGAACTATGGCTACACCTTC.

The chain carries TRBV30 and TRBJ1-3, with D perhaps TRBD1 (5 bases). CDR1 and CDR2 (germline): GTSNPN, SVGIG (reference sequence). V was cut by 2 bases and J by 1 base, with 12 bases left in between. The CDR3 length is 15 residues. The CDR3 sequence is CAWSFFQGSGNTIYF. CDR3 DNA: TGTGCCTGGAGTTTTTTTCAGGGTTCTGGAAACACCATATATTTT. The variable domain in full, completed from reference TRBV30 and TRBJ1-3, reads SQTIHQWPATLVQPVGSPLSLECTVEGTSNPNLYWYRQAAGRGLQLLFYSVGIGQISSEVPQNLSASRPQDRQFILSSKKLLLSDSGFYLCAWSFFQGSGNTIYFGEGSWLTVV.

The chain has TRBV11-2 and TRBJ1-1; 9 nucleotides match TRBD1. Looked up from germline, CDR1 is SGHAT and CDR2 is FQNNGV. V trimming: 3 bases; J trimming: 3 bases; junction bases outside the gene matches: 5. CDR3 length: 15 amino acids. CDR3 DNA: TGTGCCAGCAGCTTGGGACAGGGCCCAGACACTGAAGCTTTCTTT. Amino acid sequence: CASSLGQGPDTEAFF.

V usage is TRBV7-9 and J usage is TRBJ2-7; 11 bases agree with TRBD1. This CDR3 has 15 residues. Germline values: CDR1 SEHNR, CDR2 FQNEAQ (reference sequence). J was trimmed by 5 bases and V by 5 bases; bases with no gene match: 8. In nucleotides, the CDR3 is TGTGCCAGCAGCACCTCGGACAGGGGGCTTCACGAGCAGTACTTC. Residues: CASSTSDRGLHEQYF.

The rearrangement uses TRBV30 and TRBJ1-5; no clear D gene. Trimming stripped 4 bases from V and 1 base from J, with 11 bases between. The CDR3 runs to 14 residues. In germline, CDR1 is GTSNPN, CDR2 SVGIG (reference sequence). CDR3 loop: CAWTHPGSNQPQHF. The CDR3 DNA reads TGTGCCTGGACTCACCCGGGGAGCAATCAGCCCCAGCATTTT.